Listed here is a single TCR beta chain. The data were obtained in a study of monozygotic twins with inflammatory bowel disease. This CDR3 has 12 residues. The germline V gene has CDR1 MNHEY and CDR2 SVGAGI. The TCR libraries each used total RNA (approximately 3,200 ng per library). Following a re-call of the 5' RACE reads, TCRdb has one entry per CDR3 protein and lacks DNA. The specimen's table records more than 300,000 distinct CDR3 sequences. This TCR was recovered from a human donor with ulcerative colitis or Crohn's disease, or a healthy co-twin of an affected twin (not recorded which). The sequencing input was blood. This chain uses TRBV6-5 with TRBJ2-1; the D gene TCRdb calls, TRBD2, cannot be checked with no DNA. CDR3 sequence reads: CASSYRGGDEFF.